Below, one T cell receptor beta chain is given with its context. What it binds is not known. The data are from a study of shared clonotypes between healthy human individuals. Germline assignment: CDR1 SGDLS and CDR2 YYNGEE. CDR3 length: 16 amino acids. V lost 4 bases, J lost 7 bases, and 16 bases stayed unmatched. Sequencing was performed with immunoSEQ multiplex PCR; in TCRdb, only in-frame clones are kept and a portion is missing. The table lists hundreds of thousands of clones, roughly 96% of them singletons. General observations from the study: Memory subsets had estimated richness that was generally smaller than that of naive subsets. Donors were few, which limited the genetic and exposure-history diversity represented.

CD8 cells regarded as naive lacked CD45RO, were positively chosen for CCR7, and omitted terminally differentiated effector memory CD45RA+ cells. The V gene is TRBV9, the J gene TRBJ2-7; 8 bases match TRBD2. The TCR was taken from a woman in her twenties or thirties in good health. The specimen sequenced was naive CD8+ T cells sorted from blood. This CDR3 reads CASSPTRVAGSGEQYF. CDR3 DNA sequence: TGTGCCAGCAGCCCGACGAGGGTAGCGGGGTCTGGGGAGCAGTACTTC.